This T cell receptor (beta chain) was found in a study of T cells in Graves' hyperthyroidism and ophthalmopathy. Under 3 months was the duration of disease in ophthalmopathy patients, who also had a Clinical Activity Score of at least 3 and a NOSPECS grade of at least 4. TCR beta CDR3 sequences were amplified from RNA transcripts. The HTBI set primed first-round TCR CDR3 RT-PCR. TCRdb reanalysed the multiplex PCR reads using MiXCR and keeps one entry per CDR3 protein. The data show 300,000 to 400,000 distinct CDR3 sequences, roughly 20% seen once. This clonotype was picked up many times. Its target is unknown. Findings of the study overall: Ophthalmopathy was identified by the model a median 6.5 months ahead of onset.

The CDR3 length is 11 residues. The ends were cut back, 9 bases at V and 6 bases at J, with 11 bases in the middle. Looked up from germline, CDR1 is MDHEN and CDR2 is SYDVKM. The V call is TRBV28, the J call TRBJ1-2; a weak D match, TRBD1 (6 bases). This clonotype was sampled from a man aged 18-30 years with Graves' ophthalmopathy. The sequenced sample consisted of blood. This chain's CDR3 is CASQQGHGYTF. The CDR3 coding sequence is TGTGCCAGTCAACAGGGTCATGGCTACACCTTC.